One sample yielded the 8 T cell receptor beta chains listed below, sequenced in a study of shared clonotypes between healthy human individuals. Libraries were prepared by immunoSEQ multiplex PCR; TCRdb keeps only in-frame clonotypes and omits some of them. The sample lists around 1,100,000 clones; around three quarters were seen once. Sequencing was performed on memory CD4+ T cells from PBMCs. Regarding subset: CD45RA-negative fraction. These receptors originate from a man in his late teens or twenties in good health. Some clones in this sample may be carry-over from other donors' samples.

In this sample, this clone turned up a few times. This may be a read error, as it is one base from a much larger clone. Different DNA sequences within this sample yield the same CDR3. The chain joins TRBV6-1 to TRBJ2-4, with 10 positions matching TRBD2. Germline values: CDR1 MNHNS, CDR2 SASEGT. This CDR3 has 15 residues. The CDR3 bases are TGTGCTAGCAGTGTGATAGCGGGAGGAGTAAACATTCAGTACTTC. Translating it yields CASSVIAGGVNIQYF.

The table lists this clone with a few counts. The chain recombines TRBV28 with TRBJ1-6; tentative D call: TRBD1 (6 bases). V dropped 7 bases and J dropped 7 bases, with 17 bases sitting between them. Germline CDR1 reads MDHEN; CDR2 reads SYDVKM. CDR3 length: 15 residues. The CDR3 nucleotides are TGTGCCAGCAAGGTGAGGGGGTTAGTCAATTCACCCCTCCACTTT. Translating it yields CASKVRGLVNSPLHF.

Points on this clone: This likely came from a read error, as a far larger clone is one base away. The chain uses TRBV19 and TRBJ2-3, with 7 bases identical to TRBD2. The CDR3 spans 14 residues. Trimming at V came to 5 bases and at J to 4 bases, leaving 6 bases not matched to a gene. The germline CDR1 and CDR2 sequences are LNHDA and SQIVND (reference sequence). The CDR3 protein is CASSAGAGADTQYF. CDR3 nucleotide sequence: TGTGCCAGTAGTGCTGGCGCGGGGGCAGATACGCAGTATTTT.

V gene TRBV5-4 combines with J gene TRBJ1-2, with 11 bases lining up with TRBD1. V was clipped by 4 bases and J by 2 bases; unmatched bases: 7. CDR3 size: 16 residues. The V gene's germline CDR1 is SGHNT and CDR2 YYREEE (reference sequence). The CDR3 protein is CASSLRRTGGNYGYTF. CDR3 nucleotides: TGTGCCAGCAGCCTCCGGAGGACAGGGGGCAACTATGGCTACACCTTC.

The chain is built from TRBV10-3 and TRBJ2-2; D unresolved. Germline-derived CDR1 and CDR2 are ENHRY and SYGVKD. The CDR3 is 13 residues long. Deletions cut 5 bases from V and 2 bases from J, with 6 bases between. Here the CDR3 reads CAISSYNTGELFF. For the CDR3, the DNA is TGTGCCATCAGTTCATATAACACCGGGGAGCTGTTTTTT.

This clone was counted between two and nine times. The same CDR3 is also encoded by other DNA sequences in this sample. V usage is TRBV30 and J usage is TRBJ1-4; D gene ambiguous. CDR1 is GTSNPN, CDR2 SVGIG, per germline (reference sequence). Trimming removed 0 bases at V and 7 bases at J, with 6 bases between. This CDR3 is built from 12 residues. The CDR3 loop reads CAWSVVREKLFF. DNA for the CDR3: TGTGCCTGGAGTGTTGTTCGTGAAAAACTGTTTTTT.

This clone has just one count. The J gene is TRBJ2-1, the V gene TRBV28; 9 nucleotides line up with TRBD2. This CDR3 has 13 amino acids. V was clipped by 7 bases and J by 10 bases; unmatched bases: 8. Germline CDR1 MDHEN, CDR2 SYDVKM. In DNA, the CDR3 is TGTGCCAGCAAGGGCGGGAGGGCTGCCGAGCAGTTCTTC. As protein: CASKGGRAAEQFF. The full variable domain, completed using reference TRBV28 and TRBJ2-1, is DVKVTQSSRYLVKRTGEKVFLECVQDMDHENMFWYRQDPGLGLRLIYFSYDVKMKEKGDIPEGYSVSREKKERFSLILESASTNQTSMYLCASKGGRAAEQFFGPGTRLTVL.

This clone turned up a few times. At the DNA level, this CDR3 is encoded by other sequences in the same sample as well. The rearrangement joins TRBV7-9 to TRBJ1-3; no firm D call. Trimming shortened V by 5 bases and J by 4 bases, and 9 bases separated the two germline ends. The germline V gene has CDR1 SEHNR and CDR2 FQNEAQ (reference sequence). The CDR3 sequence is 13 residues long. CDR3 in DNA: TGTGCCAGCAGCCCTGGACCAGGAAACACCATATATTTT. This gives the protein CASSPGPGNTIYF. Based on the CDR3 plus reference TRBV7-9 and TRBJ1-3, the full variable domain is DTGVSQNPRHKITKRGQNVTFRCDPISEHNRLYWYRQTLGQGPEFLTYFQNEAQLEKSRLLSDRFSAERPKGSFSTLEIQRTEQGDSAMYLCASSPGPGNTIYFGEGSWLTVV.